This T cell receptor beta chain was profiled in a study of OX40 agonist ivuxolimab in advanced cancers. Broader study findings: Normalized expansion of T-cell clones was also low for some nonresponders. Not determined was the antigen specificity of the expanded peripheral T cells.

As to this clone: The antigen remains unidentified.

CDR3 length equals 13 residues. The germline gives CDR1 SQVTM, CDR2 ANQGSEA. Trimming removed 0 bases at V and 6 bases at J, with 9 bases between. Profiled with immunoSEQ multiplex PCR; TCRdb holds only in-frame clones, not every one. Of about 86,000 clones detected, about 90% appear once; the ten largest clones hold 8.7%. The chain joins TRBV29-1 to TRBJ2-1; D uncertain. The sequenced sample was CD4+ or CD8+ T cells sorted from blood, obtained in a trial of the OX40 agonist ivuxolimab. The sequence derives from an adult with an advanced solid tumor such as melanoma, head and neck, liver or kidney cancer. CDR3 region: CSVEDGQFNEQFF. The CDR3 DNA reads as TGCAGCGTTGAAGATGGGCAGTTCAATGAGCAGTTCTTC.